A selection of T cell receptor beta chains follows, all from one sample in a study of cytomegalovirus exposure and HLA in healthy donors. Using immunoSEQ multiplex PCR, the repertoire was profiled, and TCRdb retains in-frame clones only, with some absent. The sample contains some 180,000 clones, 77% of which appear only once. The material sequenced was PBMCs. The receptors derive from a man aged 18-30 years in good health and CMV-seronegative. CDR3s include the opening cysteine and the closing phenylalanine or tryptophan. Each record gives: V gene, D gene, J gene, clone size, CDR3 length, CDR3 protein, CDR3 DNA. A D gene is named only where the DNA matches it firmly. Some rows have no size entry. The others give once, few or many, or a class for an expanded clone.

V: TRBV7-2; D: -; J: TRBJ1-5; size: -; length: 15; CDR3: CASSFQDSVTQPQHF; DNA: TGTGCCAGCAGCTTTCAGGACAGCGTCACTCAGCCCCAGCATTTT
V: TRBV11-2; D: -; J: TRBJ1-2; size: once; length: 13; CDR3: CASSLDRRWRSTF; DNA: TGTGCCAGCAGCTTAGATCGGAGGTGGAGGAGCACCTTC
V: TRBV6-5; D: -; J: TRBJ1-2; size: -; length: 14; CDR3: CASRGAPGGDGYTF; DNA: TGTGCCAGCAGAGGGGCGCCGGGCGGCGATGGCTACACCTTC
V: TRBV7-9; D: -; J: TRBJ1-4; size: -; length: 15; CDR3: CASSLGTVQGEKLFF; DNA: TGTGCCAGCAGCTTAGGGACAGTACAAGGGGAAAAACTGTTTTTT
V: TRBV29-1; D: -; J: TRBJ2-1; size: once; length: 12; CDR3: CSVAGVADEQFF; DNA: TGCAGCGTTGCTGGAGTAGCCGATGAGCAGTTCTTC
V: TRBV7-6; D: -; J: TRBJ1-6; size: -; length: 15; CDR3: CASSPRRGNNSPLHF; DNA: TGTGCCAGCAGCCCGCGACGGGGGAATAATTCACCCCTCCACTTT
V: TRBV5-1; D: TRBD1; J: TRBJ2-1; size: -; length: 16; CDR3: CASSQDRGYSYNEQFF; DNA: TGCGCCAGCAGTCAGGACAGGGGGTACTCCTACAATGAGCAGTTCTTC
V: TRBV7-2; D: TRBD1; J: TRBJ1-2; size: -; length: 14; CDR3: CASSPDRDRNGYTF; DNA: TGTGCCAGCAGCCCCGACCGGGACAGGAATGGCTACACCTTC
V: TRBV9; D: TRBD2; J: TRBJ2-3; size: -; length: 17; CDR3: CASSGRAGGPLTDTQYF; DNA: TGTGCCAGCAGCGGTCGAGCGGGGGGGCCTTTAACAGATACGCAGTATTTT
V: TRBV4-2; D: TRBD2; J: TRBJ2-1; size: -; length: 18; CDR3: CASSPMGLAGGPTNEQFF; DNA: TGTGCCAGCAGCCCTATGGGTTTAGCGGGGGGGCCCACAAATGAGCAGTTCTTC
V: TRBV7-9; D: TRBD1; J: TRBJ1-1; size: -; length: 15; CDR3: CASSLAAGGNTEAFF; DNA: TGTGCCAGCAGCTTAGCCGCAGGGGGGAACACTGAAGCTTTCTTT
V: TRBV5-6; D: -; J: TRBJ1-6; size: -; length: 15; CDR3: CASSLRGGINSPLHF; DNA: TGTGCCAGCAGCTTGCGGGGAGGGATTAATTCACCCCTCCACTTT
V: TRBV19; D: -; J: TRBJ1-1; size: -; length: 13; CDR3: CASSPGEVTEAFF; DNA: TGTGCCAGTAGTCCGGGTGAAGTCACTGAAGCTTTCTTT
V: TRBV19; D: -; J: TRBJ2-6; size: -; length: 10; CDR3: CATGANVLTF; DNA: TGTGCCACAGGGGCCAACGTCCTGACTTTC
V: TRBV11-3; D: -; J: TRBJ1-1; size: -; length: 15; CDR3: CASSSGLLGHTEAFF; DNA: TGTGCCAGCAGCTCGGGACTGTTGGGGCACACTGAAGCTTTCTTT
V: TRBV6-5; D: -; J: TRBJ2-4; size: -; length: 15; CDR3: CASTAAILAKNIQYF; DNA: TGTGCCAGCACAGCGGCAATACTAGCCAAAAACATTCAGTACTTC
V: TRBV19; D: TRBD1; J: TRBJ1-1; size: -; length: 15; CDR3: CASTPTGQANTEAFF; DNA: TGTGCCAGTACCCCAACGGGACAGGCTAACACTGAAGCTTTCTTT
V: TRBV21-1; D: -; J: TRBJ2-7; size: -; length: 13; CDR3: CASSKGEGSEQYF; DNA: TGTGCCAGCAGCAAAGGGGAGGGGAGCGAGCAGTACTTC
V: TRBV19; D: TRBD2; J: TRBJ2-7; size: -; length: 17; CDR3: CASTSRTSGSHPYEQYF; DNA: TGTGCCAGTACCAGCAGGACTAGCGGGAGCCACCCCTACGAGCAGTACTTC
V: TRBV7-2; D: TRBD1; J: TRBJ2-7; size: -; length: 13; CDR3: CASSLPRGYEQYF; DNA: TGTGCCAGCAGCTTACCCAGGGGGTACGAGCAGTACTTC
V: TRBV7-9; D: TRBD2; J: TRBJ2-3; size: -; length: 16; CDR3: CASSLTGGAKTDTQYF; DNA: TGTGCCAGCAGCTTAACCGGGGGGGCCAAGACAGATACGCAGTATTTT
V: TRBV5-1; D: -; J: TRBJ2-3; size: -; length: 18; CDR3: CASSPLATSDYSTDTQYF; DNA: TGCGCCAGCAGCCCCCTCGCCACATCCGACTATAGCACAGATACGCAGTATTTT